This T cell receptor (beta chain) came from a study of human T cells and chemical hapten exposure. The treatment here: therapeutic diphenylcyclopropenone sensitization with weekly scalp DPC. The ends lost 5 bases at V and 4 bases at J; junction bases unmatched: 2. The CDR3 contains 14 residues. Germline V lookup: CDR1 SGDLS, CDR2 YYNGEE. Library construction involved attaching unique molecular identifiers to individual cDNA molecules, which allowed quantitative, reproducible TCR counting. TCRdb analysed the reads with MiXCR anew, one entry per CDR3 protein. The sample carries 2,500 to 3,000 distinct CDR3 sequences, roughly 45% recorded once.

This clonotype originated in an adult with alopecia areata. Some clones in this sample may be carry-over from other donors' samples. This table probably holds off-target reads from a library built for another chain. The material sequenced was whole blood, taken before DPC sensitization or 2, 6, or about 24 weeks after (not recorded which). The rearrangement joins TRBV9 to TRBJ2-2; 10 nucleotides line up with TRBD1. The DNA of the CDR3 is TGTGCCAGCAGGACAGGGGGCCGCACCGGGGAGCTGTTTTTT. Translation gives CASRTGGRTGELFF.